The present T cell receptor (beta chain) was sequenced within a study of cytomegalovirus exposure and HLA in healthy donors. Looking at the study overall: Across more than 350 genotyped donors, roughly 80% landed in the Caucasian-associated ancestry cluster.

Broader study findings: Per published reports, the classifier diagnosed cytomegalovirus status with high specificity and sensitivity. A later analysis linked a missense variant in DCLRE1C to the trimming of TCR beta V and J genes.

The PCR made use of 60 Vbeta and 13 Jbeta primers. Data came from immunoSEQ multiplex PCR; TCRdb stores just in-frame clones and leaves some out. The sample consists of some 57,000 clones, approximately 75% of them appearing once. This clone came up once. Antigen: not known. This TCR derives from a woman aged 30 to 39 in good health and CMV-seronegative. What was sequenced was PBMCs.

CDR3 amino acids: CASSSTGKGELFF. The CDR3 DNA sequence: TGTGCCAGCAGCTCGACAGGGAAAGGGGAGCTGTTTTTT. The rearrangement joins TRBV11-2 to TRBJ2-2, with 7 bases identical to TRBD1. V lost 4 bases and J lost 8; bases outside the gene matches: 4. This CDR3 has 13 residues. In germline, CDR1 is SGHAT, CDR2 FQNNGV.